These 32 T cell receptor beta chains originate from one sample sequenced in a study of blood T cell repertoires in COVID-19. Here immunoSEQ multiplex PCR was the method, and the copy in TCRdb shows in-frame clones only, minus some. The sample records around 230,000 clones, 80% to 90% being singletons. Source material: peripheral blood. All receptors come from a middle-aged man who had recovered from COVID-19.

This clone appeared many times. The chain links TRBV18 to TRBJ2-3; 9 bases are a match to TRBD1. The CDR3 runs to 15 residues. CDR1 is KGHSH, CDR2 LQKENI, per germline. Germline trimming cut 9 bases from V and 2 bases from J; bases unmatched to any gene: 9. In nucleotides, the CDR3 is TGTGCCAGTAGCCTCCGGGACAGGGACACAGATACGCAGTATTTT. Translation gives CASSLRDRDTDTQYF.

This chain connects TRBV27 to TRBJ2-7, with TRBD2 matching over 12 bases. Germline V CDR1 and CDR2: MNHEY, SMNVEV (reference sequence). CDR3 length: 19 residues. After removal of 5 bases from V and 5 bases from J, the junction contained 19 bases not matched to a gene. CDR3 region: CASSTRWGSSGGAGDEQYF. The CDR3 DNA sequence: TGTGCCAGCAGTACCCGGTGGGGGTCTAGCGGGGGGGCTGGGGACGAGCAGTACTTC.

The count of this clone is one. This sequence joins TRBV30 and TRBJ2-7; D remains ambiguous. Per germline, CDR1 GTSNPN and CDR2 SVGIG (reference sequence). V lost 0 bases, J lost 9 bases, and 9 bases lay in between. This CDR3 contains 11 residues. The CDR3 DNA follows: TGTGCCTGGAGTGTGTCAGATCGGCAGTACTTC. Residues: CAWSVSDRQYF.

The J gene is TRBJ2-5, the V gene TRBV11-2, with TRBD1 matching over 8 bases. CDR3 size: 15 residues. Germline V gene lookup returns CDR1 SGHAT and CDR2 FQNNGV. Trimming removed 7 bases from V and 1 base from J; junction bases left unmatched: 8. The CDR3 reads CASNRDGQGQETQYF. In DNA form, the CDR3 reads TGTGCCAGCAACCGAGACGGACAGGGCCAAGAGACCCAGTACTTC. Drawing the rest from reference TRBV11-2 and TRBJ2-5, the complete variable domain is EAGVAQSPRYKIIEKRQSVAFWCNPISGHATLYWYQQILGQGPKLLIQFQNNGVVDDSQLPKDRFSAERLKGVDSTLKIQPAKLEDSAVYLCASNRDGQGQETQYFGPGTRLLVL.

The chain couples TRBV30 to TRBJ2-7, with D tentatively TRBD1 (6 bases). Germline CDR1 reads GTSNPN; CDR2 reads SVGIG (reference sequence). The CDR3 contains 13 residues. V was shortened by 2 bases and J by 4 bases, with 12 bases between the two germline ends. CDR3 nucleotide sequence: TGTGCCTGGAGTCTTGGCCAGGGGTACGAGCAGTACTTC. It translates to CAWSLGQGYEQYF. The variable domain in full, completed from reference TRBV30 and TRBJ2-7, reads SQTIHQWPATLVQPVGSPLSLECTVEGTSNPNLYWYRQAAGRGLQLLFYSVGIGQISSEVPQNLSASRPQDRQFILSSKKLLLSDSGFYLCAWSLGQGYEQYFGPGTRLTVT.

The V gene is TRBV6-1, the J gene TRBJ2-1; 10 bases agree with TRBD2. After removal of 3 bases from V and 8 bases from J, the junction contained 7 bases not matched to a gene. This CDR3 has 15 residues. The germline V gene has CDR1 MNHNS and CDR2 SASEGT. The CDR3, as DNA: TGTGCCAGCAGTGAGCGAGCGGGGGGGCTGCATGAGCAGTTCTTC. Translated, it gives CASSERAGGLHEQFF.

This sequence joins TRBV6-6 and TRBJ2-5, with 7 bases aligning to TRBD2. V shed 7 bases and J 4 bases; nucleotides not matched to a gene: 9. The CDR3 runs to 14 residues. Germline V gives CDR1 MNHNY, CDR2 SVGAGI (reference sequence). CDR3 loop: CASTPRAGAETQYF. Written as DNA, the CDR3 is TGTGCCAGCACCCCAAGGGCGGGAGCAGAGACCCAGTACTTC.

The chain couples TRBV6-5 to TRBJ1-1, with D possibly matching TRBD1 (5 bases). The CDR3 is made up of 13 amino acids. The germline V gene has CDR1 MNHEY and CDR2 SVGAGI. Trimming removed 7 bases from V and 6 bases from J, with 15 bases in between. The CDR3 DNA reads as TGTGCCAGCACCAGGGTGGCTGGGGCTGAAGCTTTCTTT. This encodes CASTRVAGAEAFF.

The chain employs TRBV6-4 and TRBJ1-2; D may be TRBD1 (6 bases). Trimming took 4 bases from V and 4 from J, leaving 13 bases between them. Germline CDR1 MRHNA, CDR2 SNTAGT. CDR3 size: 14 residues. CDR3 in DNA: TGTGCCAGCAGTGCCACTACGACAGGCTATGGCTACACCTTC. Its translation is CASSATTTGYGYTF.

The chain has TRBV5-1 and TRBJ1-5; D is unresolved. The CDR3 is made up of 13 amino acids. The V and J ends lost 2 bases and 3 bases respectively, with 6 bases between them. Per germline, CDR1 SGHRS and CDR2 YFSETQ. CDR3 sequence reads: CASSLQINQPQHF. For the CDR3, the DNA is TGCGCCAGCAGCTTACAGATCAATCAGCCCCAGCATTTT.

The chain couples TRBV7-9 to TRBJ2-7; D perhaps matches TRBD2 (6 bases). Germline CDR1 is SEHNR and CDR2 is FQNEAQ (reference sequence). The CDR3 runs 13 residues. Trimming shortened V by 7 bases and J by 7 bases, and 17 bases separated the two germline ends. For the CDR3, the DNA is TGTGCCAGCACCGATTGGCGGGAAGGGGAGCAGTACTTC. Its translation is CASTDWREGEQYF.

This clone was found once. This sequence joins TRBV7-2 and TRBJ2-2, with D maybe TRBD2 (6 bases). Germline CDR1 reads SGHTA; CDR2 reads FQGNSA. CDR3 length: 14 amino acids. Trimming stripped 7 bases from V and 9 bases from J, with 18 bases between. The CDR3 sequence: CASTRYRESWELFF. The CDR3 DNA sequence: TGTGCCAGCACCCGTTACCGGGAGTCCTGGGAGCTGTTTTTT.

The chain links TRBV10-3 to TRBJ2-3; 9 nucleotides align to TRBD1. The junction had 24 bases not matched to a gene; V was cut back by 0 bases and J by 5 bases. The CDR3 totals 22 residues. Germline V gene lookup returns CDR1 ENHRY and CDR2 SYGVKD. CDR3 loop: CAISESSLLKLRDRDGRDTQYF. CDR3 DNA sequence: TGTGCCATCAGTGAGTCGAGCCTCCTAAAACTCCGGGACAGGGACGGACGAGATACGCAGTATTTT.

V is TRBV3-1 (or the pseudogene TRBV3-2) and J is TRBJ1-2, with 10 bases that match TRBD1. The CDR3 totals 14 residues. Germline CDR1 LGHDT, CDR2 YNNKEL (reference sequence). The ends lost 5 bases at V and 5 bases at J; junction bases unmatched: 5. CDR3 nucleotide sequence: TGTGCCAGCAGCAAAGGACAGGGGGATTATGGCTACACCTTC. Translating it yields CASSKGQGDYGYTF.

The V call is TRBV2, the J call TRBJ1-1, with TRBD1 matching 10 bases. CDR3 length: 15 residues. V lost 6 bases and J lost 3; bases outside the gene matches: 7. Germline lookup yields CDR1 SNHLY and CDR2 FYNNEI. CDR3 loop: CASRIRTGGDTEAFF. The CDR3 bases are TGTGCCAGCAGAATCCGGACAGGGGGGGACACTGAAGCTTTCTTT.

This sequence joins TRBV7-9 and TRBJ2-7; possibly TRBD2 for D (6 bases). CDR3 length equals 13 residues. V lost 1 base, J lost 10 bases, and 14 bases lay in between. Looked up from germline, CDR1 is SEHNR and CDR2 is FQNEAQ (reference sequence). This CDR3 reads CASSLVEEGPQYF. CDR3 DNA sequence: TGTGCCAGCAGCTTAGTAGAGGAGGGGCCTCAGTACTTC.

V and J are TRBV2 and TRBJ2-5, with 10 bases identical to TRBD2. This CDR3 region has 18 residues. In germline, CDR1 is SNHLY, CDR2 FYNNEI. Losses at the gene ends were 8 bases for V and 3 bases for J; bases not matched to a gene: 18. In nucleotides, the CDR3 is TGTGCCAGCTCCGGAGTGGGACTAGCGCTGTGGGATGAAGAGACCCAGTACTTC. Its translation: CASSGVGLALWDEETQYF.

The DNA of the CDR3 is TGCGCCAGCAGCTTGGTTGCGGGGTCTTCCTACGAGCAGTACTTC. Translating it yields CASSLVAGSSYEQYF. The chain combines TRBV5-1 with TRBJ2-7, with D perhaps matching TRBD2 (6 bases). This CDR3 comprises 15 residues. Trimming took 0 bases from V and 1 from J, leaving 11 bases between them. Germline CDR1 and CDR2: SGHRS and YFSETQ.

This clone was seen more than once but under ten times. This chain connects TRBV6-5 to TRBJ2-5, with 11 bases lining up with TRBD2. The CDR3 has 15 amino acids. V lost 5 bases, J lost 2 bases, and 4 bases stayed unmatched. In germline, CDR1 is MNHEY, CDR2 SVGAGI. CDR3 in amino acids: CASSLTSGSQETQYF. The CDR3 bases are TGTGCCAGCAGTCTAACTAGCGGGAGTCAAGAGACCCAGTACTTC.

The V gene is TRBV2, the J gene TRBJ2-2, with D unclear. This CDR3 spans 14 amino acids. V was pared by 4 bases and J by 4 bases, with 10 bases between. The V gene's germline CDR1 is SNHLY and CDR2 FYNNEI. The CDR3 is CASSGMGSTGELFF. The CDR3 DNA sequence: TGTGCCAGCAGTGGGATGGGCAGCACCGGGGAGCTGTTTTTT.

The chain combines TRBV10-3 with TRBJ1-2; D perhaps matches TRBD1 (5 bases). The CDR3 loop spans 13 amino acids. Trimming removed 9 bases at V and 5 bases at J, with 16 bases between. The germline V gene encodes CDR1 ENHRY and CDR2 SYGVKD. CDR3 DNA sequence: TGTGCCATAGGACAAGGGGCCCTTTATGGCTACACCTTC. Translation gives CAIGQGALYGYTF.

This rearrangement joins TRBV5-6 to TRBJ2-5; TRBD1 agrees at 8 bases. CDR3 length equals 15 residues. Germline CDR1 is SGHDT and CDR2 is YYEEEE. Losses at the gene ends were 2 bases for V and 3 bases for J; bases not matched to a gene: 6. The CDR3 is CASSFTGGWEETQYF. In DNA, the CDR3 is TGTGCCAGCAGCTTTACAGGGGGTTGGGAAGAGACCCAGTACTTC.

This chain joins TRBV12-5 and TRBJ2-3; the D gene is possibly TRBD2 (6 bases). The CDR3 is 16 amino acids. V shed 2 bases and J shed 6 bases, with 18 bases lying between them. The germline V gene has CDR1 LGHNT and CDR2 FRNRAP. In DNA, the CDR3 is TGTGCTAGTGGTTTGTGGTCGGGCGGGACCCCGGATACGCAGTATTTT. Its protein is CASGLWSGGTPDTQYF. Full variable domain (remainder filled in from reference TRBV12-5 and TRBJ2-3): DARVTQTPRHKVTEMGQEVTMRCQPILGHNTVFWYRQTMMQGLELLAYFRNRAPLDDSGMPKDRFSAEMPDATLATLKIQPSEPRDSAVYFCASGLWSGGTPDTQYFGPGTRLTVL.

This chain uses TRBV9 with TRBJ1-2; D unresolved. This CDR3 region has 15 residues. CDR1 is SGDLS, CDR2 YYNGEE, per germline. Trimming removed 0 bases at V and 4 bases at J, with 13 bases between. CDR3 sequence reads: CASSVAGEMSYGYTF. In DNA, the CDR3 is TGTGCCAGCAGCGTAGCTGGGGAGATGTCCTATGGCTACACCTTC.

The sample holds a few counts of this clone. This rearrangement joins TRBV3-1 (or the pseudogene TRBV3-2) to TRBJ2-3; 7 bases map to TRBD2. Germline CDR1 and CDR2: LGHDT and YNNKEL (reference sequence). The J segment lost 4 bases and the V segment lost 8 bases, leaving 0 bases of the junction unmatched. The CDR3 totals 11 residues. The DNA of the CDR3 is TGTGCCAGCGCGGGGGCAGATACGCAGTATTTT. Protein sequence: CASAGADTQYF.

The chain joins TRBV14 to TRBJ1-5; a possible D gene is TRBD1 (6 bases). V was trimmed by 4 bases and J by 7 bases, leaving 11 bases between them. The CDR3 length is 13 residues. Germline V CDR1 and CDR2: SGHDN, FVKESK. The DNA of the CDR3 is TGTGCCAGCAGCCGGGATCAGGGGCAGCCCCAGCATTTT. Translated, it gives CASSRDQGQPQHF.

The chain combines TRBV5-4 with TRBJ2-1; TRBD2 matches at 15 bases. Per germline, CDR1 SGHNT and CDR2 YYREEE (reference sequence). The V gene end was trimmed by 2 bases and the J gene end by 7 bases; junction bases not matched to a gene: 13. The CDR3 length is 19 residues. CDR3 loop: CASSLGLAGGLRRNNEQFF. In DNA, the CDR3 is TGTGCCAGCAGCTTAGGACTAGCGGGGGGGCTCCGTCGTAATAATGAGCAGTTCTTC.

The rearrangement uses TRBV27 and TRBJ2-3; D is perhaps TRBD1 (6 bases). Germline CDR1 is MNHEY and CDR2 is SMNVEV (reference sequence). This CDR3 has 17 residues. V was pared by 2 bases and J by 1 base, with 16 bases between. CDR3 coding DNA: TGTGCCAGCAGTTTAGGGGGTACAGGGTTGGGCACAGATACGCAGTATTTT. Translating gives CASSLGGTGLGTDTQYF.

V and J are TRBV5-6 and TRBJ1-1; D is undetermined. Trimming removed 3 bases at V and 0 bases at J, with 6 bases between. Germline V lookup: CDR1 SGHDT, CDR2 YYEEEE. The CDR3 totals 13 residues. CDR3 residues: CASSSGMNTEAFF. The CDR3, as DNA: TGTGCCAGCAGCTCAGGCATGAACACTGAAGCTTTCTTT.

V gene TRBV11-2 combines with J gene TRBJ1-3, with 7 bases identical to TRBD1. CDR3 length: 15 residues. V lost 2 bases, J lost 3 bases, and 4 bases stayed unmatched. Per germline, CDR1 SGHAT and CDR2 FQNNGV. The CDR3: CASSLTGQFGNTIYF. The CDR3 DNA follows: TGTGCCAGCAGCTTAACGGGACAGTTTGGAAACACCATATATTTT. The whole variable domain, filled in from reference TRBV11-2 and TRBJ1-3, reads EAGVAQSPRYKIIEKRQSVAFWCNPISGHATLYWYQQILGQGPKLLIQFQNNGVVDDSQLPKDRFSAERLKGVDSTLKIQPAKLEDSAVYLCASSLTGQFGNTIYFGEGSWLTVV.

This clone has more than one count but fewer than ten. The rearrangement uses TRBV7-9 and TRBJ1-6; TRBD1 matches at 10 bases. The CDR3 length is 15 residues. Trimming removed 5 bases from V and 7 bases from J; junction bases left unmatched: 5. Germline values: CDR1 SEHNR, CDR2 FQNEAQ (reference sequence). The CDR3 DNA follows: TGTGCCAGCAGCATAGGACAGGGGGGGAATTCACCCCTCCACTTT. Its protein is CASSIGQGGNSPLHF.

This rearrangement joins TRBV9 to TRBJ2-3; 14 bases match TRBD2. V lost 3 bases and J lost 0; bases outside the gene matches: 6. The CDR3 has 18 amino acids. Germline CDR1 reads SGDLS; CDR2 reads YYNGEE. The CDR3 DNA follows: TGTGCCAGCAGCGAGGGACTAGCGGGGGTCCCTAGCACAGATACGCAGTATTTT. Translating gives CASSEGLAGVPSTDTQYF.